The entry below gives a single T cell receptor (beta chain) sequence along with its context. Its target is not known. In germline, CDR1 is SGHKS, CDR2 YYEKEE (reference sequence). V lost 3 bases to trimming and J lost 4 bases; unmatched junction nucleotides: 3. This CDR3 spans 14 amino acids. This sample stems from a study of a mutant IDH1 vaccine in newly diagnosed glioma. Libraries were prepared by immunoSEQ multiplex PCR; TCRdb keeps only in-frame clonotypes and omits some of them. The table includes roughly 60,000 clones, approximately 80% detected once. Documented time point: week 11, during vaccination. Each vaccine dose was 300 ug of mutant IDH1 20-mer peptide, with topical imiquimod.

The clonotype was recovered from a young man with glioma. The sequenced sample was PBMCs, obtained from a glioma patient whose treatment included an IDH1 peptide vaccine. The V and J genes are TRBV5-5 and TRBJ2-2, with TRBD1 matching 7 bases. CDR3 DNA sequence: TGTGCCAGCAGCTATGACAGGGCCACCGGGGAGCTGTTTTTT. Protein: CASSYDRATGELFF.